Shown below are 30 T cell receptor beta chains from a single sample sequenced in a study of cytomegalovirus exposure and HLA in healthy donors. Researchers ran the PCR with 60 Vbeta and 13 Jbeta primers. The assay was immunoSEQ multiplex PCR, and TCRdb's table has in-frame clones only and misses some. The sample holds more than 200,000 clones, roughly 82% seen once. Material for sequencing was PBMCs. Receptors were obtained from a man in his forties in good health and CMV-seropositive.

J is TRBJ2-1 and V is TRBV11-3; 8 bases agree with TRBD1. V lost 4 bases, J lost 5 bases, and 10 bases stayed unmatched. The V gene's germline CDR1 is SGHNT and CDR2 YENEEA. This CDR3 comprises 16 residues. This CDR3 is CASSSEGRGLNNEQFF. The CDR3 DNA is TGTGCCAGCAGCTCAGAGGGCAGGGGGCTTAACAATGAGCAGTTCTTC.

The chain employs TRBV19 and TRBJ2-5, with TRBD2 matching 10 bases. CDR3 length: 16 residues. CDR1 LNHDA and CDR2 SQIVND come from the germline V gene (reference sequence). J gave up 5 bases and V 6 bases, and 12 bases lay outside the gene matches. The CDR3 here is CASSTFLAGDIETQYF. Here the CDR3 DNA reads TGTGCCAGTAGCACATTTCTAGCGGGAGATATCGAGACCCAGTACTTC.

V gene TRBV7-3 combines with J gene TRBJ2-2; 9 positions agree with TRBD1. Germline V gene lookup returns CDR1 SGHTA and CDR2 FQGTGA. V gave up 6 bases and J gave up 2 bases; unmatched junction bases: 4. CDR3 length: 15 amino acids. Written as DNA, the CDR3 is TGTGCCAGCAGGGCGACAGGGGGAAACACCGGGGAGCTGTTTTTT. It specifies CASRATGGNTGELFF.

There are a few counts of this clone. The chain carries TRBV6-1 and TRBJ2-4; tentative D call: TRBD2 (7 bases). V lost 4 bases and J 7 bases, leaving 23 bases between the germline ends. The CDR3 runs 17 residues. Germline V gene data show CDR1 as MNHNS and CDR2 as SASEGT. CDR3 region: CASSVAGAGGTGNIQYF. Here the CDR3 DNA reads TGTGCCAGCAGTGTCGCGGGGGCAGGCGGAACGGGGAACATTCAGTACTTC.

The chain joins TRBV15 to TRBJ2-1, with a weak D call TRBD2 (6 bases). The CDR3 has 14 residues. The germline V gene encodes CDR1 LNHNV and CDR2 YYDKDF (reference sequence). The V end was cut by 7 bases, the J end by 4 bases, with 14 bases between. CDR3 bases: TGTGCCACCACCCAAAGGGACTTTTACAATGAGCAGTTCTTC. It specifies CATTQRDFYNEQFF.

The rearrangement joins TRBV15 to TRBJ2-7; tentative D call: TRBD1 (5 bases). Germline V lookup: CDR1 LNHNV, CDR2 YYDKDF (reference sequence). Trimming stripped 0 bases from V and 1 base from J, with 10 bases between. The CDR3 totals 15 residues. The CDR3 is CATSREQGVSYEQYF. Here the CDR3 DNA reads TGTGCCACCAGCAGAGAGCAGGGTGTTTCCTACGAGCAGTACTTC.

CDR3: CSARGASGRVWDEQFF. CDR3 nucleotides: TGCAGCGCCAGAGGGGCTAGCGGGAGGGTCTGGGATGAGCAGTTCTTC. The V call is TRBV29-1, the J call TRBJ2-1; TRBD2 aligns across 12 bases. CDR1 is SQVTM, CDR2 ANQGSEA, per germline. J was trimmed by 8 bases and V by 7 bases; bases with no gene match: 15. The CDR3 totals 16 residues.

The chain couples TRBV6-1 to TRBJ2-1; D ambiguous. V dropped 2 bases and J dropped 9 bases, with 11 bases sitting between them. The CDR3 sequence is 13 residues long. Looked up from germline, CDR1 is MNHNS and CDR2 is SASEGT. For the CDR3, the DNA is TGTGCCAGCAGTGAATACACCGGGTTTGAGCAGTTCTTC. Amino acid sequence: CASSEYTGFEQFF.

The rearrangement uses TRBV2 and TRBJ2-1; TRBD2 might be the D (5 bases). The germline V gene encodes CDR1 SNHLY and CDR2 FYNNEI. V was pared by 10 bases and J by 1 base, with 11 bases between. The CDR3 runs to 13 residues. The CDR3 DNA is TGTGCCACCTCAGCGGTGTCCTACAATGAGCAGTTCTTC. It yields the protein CATSAVSYNEQFF. The full variable domain, with the rest looked up from reference TRBV2 and TRBJ2-1, is EPEVTQTPSHQVTQMGQEVILRCVPISNHLYFYWYRQILGQKVEFLVSFYNNEISEKSEIFDDQFSVERPDGSNFTLKIRSTKLEDSAMYFCATSAVSYNEQFFGPGTRLTVL.

The chain recombines TRBV6-5 with TRBJ1-2; D gene ambiguous. V was shortened by 0 bases and J by 7 bases, with 9 bases between the two germline ends. This CDR3 has 13 residues. The germline CDR1 and CDR2 sequences are MNHEY and SVGAGI. CDR3 DNA sequence: TGTGCCAGCAGTTACTCGTCGTGGCTTGGCTACACCTTC. This codes for CASSYSSWLGYTF.

The chain carries TRBV29-1 and TRBJ2-2; a weak D match, TRBD1 (5 bases). Germline CDR1 is SQVTM and CDR2 is ANQGSEA. The CDR3 has 13 amino acids. V dropped 6 bases and J dropped 7 bases, with 15 bases sitting between them. CDR3 sequence reads: CSVDSGPNGELFF. The CDR3 nucleotides are TGCAGCGTAGACTCAGGGCCAAACGGGGAGCTGTTTTTT.

The V gene is TRBV18, the J gene TRBJ2-5; D may be TRBD2 (5 bases). The CDR3 is 14 amino acids. With 0 bases removed from V and 5 bases from J, the gap between germline ends came to 10 bases. Germline V gene lookup returns CDR1 KGHSH and CDR2 LQKENI. CDR3 in amino acids: CASSPPEPGETQYF. CDR3 bases: TGTGCCAGCTCACCACCGGAGCCGGGGGAGACCCAGTACTTC.

The rearrangement uses TRBV9 and TRBJ2-2; D remains ambiguous. The V gene lost 1 base and the J gene lost 1 base, with 8 bases spanning the gap. CDR3 length equals 15 residues. CDR1 and CDR2 from the germline V gene are SGDLS and YYNGEE. CDR3 nucleotides: TGTGCCAGCAGCGTAACGGGTCTGAACACCGGGGAGCTGTTTTTT. Amino acid sequence: CASSVTGLNTGELFF. Supplemented by reference TRBV9 and TRBJ2-2, the full variable domain reads DSGVTQTPKHLITATGQRVTLRCSPRSGDLSVYWYQQSLDQGLQFLIQYYNGEERAKGNILERFSAQQFPDLHSELNLSSLELGDSALYFCASSVTGLNTGELFFGEGSRLTVL.

This chain joins TRBV15 and TRBJ1-2; possible D gene TRBD1, 5 bases. CDR1 is LNHNV, CDR2 YYDKDF, per germline (reference sequence). Trimming stripped 0 bases from V and 10 bases from J, with 12 bases between. CDR3 length: 13 amino acids. CDR3: CATSRDPQANYTF. In DNA, the CDR3 is TGTGCCACCAGCAGAGATCCACAGGCAAACTACACCTTC.

The rearrangement links TRBV20-1 to TRBJ2-3, with a weak D call TRBD1 (5 bases). Germline V lookup: CDR1 DFQATT, CDR2 SNEGSKA (reference sequence). Deletions cut 3 bases from V and 4 bases from J, with 5 bases between. The CDR3 covers 11 residues. CDR3: CSARTADTQYF. CDR3 DNA sequence: TGCAGTGCTAGGACAGCAGATACGCAGTATTTT.

The chain employs TRBV18 and TRBJ2-7, with a possible D match to TRBD1 (5 bases). Germline V CDR1 and CDR2: KGHSH, LQKENI. V lost 2 bases and J lost 6, with 8 bases in between. The CDR3 extends over 12 amino acids. For the CDR3, the DNA is TGTGCCAGCTCACCAATGACAGCCGAGCAGTACTTC. This gives the protein CASSPMTAEQYF.

The chain uses TRBV4-1 and TRBJ1-4; 7 bases agree with TRBD1. The germline V gene has CDR1 MGHRA and CDR2 YSYEKL. The ends lost 4 bases at V and 1 base at J; junction bases unmatched: 6. The CDR3 sequence is 16 residues long. Written as DNA, the CDR3 is TGCGCCAGCAGCCTTGCCCAGGGGGGAACTAATGAAAAACTGTTTTTT. Protein: CASSLAQGGTNEKLFF.

V gene TRBV7-2 combines with J gene TRBJ1-5; D ambiguous. The germline V and J ends were trimmed by 5 bases and 4 bases, with 9 bases remaining between them. Germline lookup yields CDR1 SGHTA and CDR2 FQGNSA. The CDR3 runs 13 residues. As DNA, the CDR3 is TGTGCCAGCAGCCCGACGGGGAATCAGCCCCAGCATTTT. This sequence encodes CASSPTGNQPQHF.

The gene calls are TRBV19 and TRBJ2-1; weak D call: TRBD2 (5 bases). V lost 3 bases to trimming and J lost 15 bases, with 15 bases between them. CDR1 is LNHDA, CDR2 SQIVND, per germline (reference sequence). The CDR3 consists of 12 residues. CDR3 amino acids: CASSIGLEGWFF. The DNA of the CDR3 is TGTGCCAGTAGTATCGGCCTTGAGGGTTGGTTCTTC.

V usage is TRBV11-2 and J usage is TRBJ2-5; 10 nucleotides align to TRBD1. V lost 3 bases, J lost 5 bases, and 6 bases stayed unmatched. Germline V gene lookup returns CDR1 SGHAT and CDR2 FQNNGV. This CDR3 comprises 15 residues. The CDR3 reads CASSLLTGGIETQYF. CDR3 DNA: TGTGCCAGCAGCTTGCTGACAGGGGGCATCGAGACCCAGTACTTC.

For this clone: The germline gene is not matched at one end of the junction; a read error may be the cause. The V and J genes are TRBV4-1 and TRBJ1-4, with unresolved D. Per germline, CDR1 MGHRA and CDR2 YSYEKL. The CDR3 sequence is 14 residues long. This CDR3 reads CASGQDKWAEKLFF. DNA of the CDR3: TGCGCCAGCGGCCAAGACAAGTGGGCTGAAAAACTGTTTTTT.

The chain has TRBV6-6 and TRBJ2-2, with a tentative D call TRBD1 (6 bases). The CDR3 has 13 residues. The ends were cut back, 4 bases at V and 8 bases at J, with 11 bases in the middle. From germline, CDR1 is MNHNY and CDR2 SVGAGI (reference sequence). The CDR3 DNA is TGTGCCAGCAGTTGGACAGTTCCGGGGGAGCTGTTTTTT. Its translation is CASSWTVPGELFF.

The V call is TRBV15, the J call TRBJ2-6; D perhaps matches TRBD2 (6 bases). From germline, CDR1 is LNHNV and CDR2 YYDKDF (reference sequence). The V gene lost 0 bases and the J gene lost 0 bases, with 15 bases spanning the gap. The CDR3 is 19 amino acids. The CDR3 is CATSRDRQGLTSGANVLTF. In nucleotides, the CDR3 is TGTGCCACCAGCAGAGATCGGCAGGGACTTACCTCTGGGGCCAACGTCCTGACTTTC.

The sample holds one count of this clone. This sequence joins TRBV5-6 and TRBJ1-2; a possible D gene is TRBD1 (6 bases). The V and J ends lost 0 bases and 8 bases respectively, with 11 bases between them. The CDR3 is made up of 13 amino acids. The V gene's germline CDR1 is SGHDT and CDR2 YYEEEE. The CDR3 spells CASSLEQGGGYTF. CDR3 nucleotide sequence: TGTGCCAGCAGCTTGGAACAGGGCGGGGGCTACACCTTC.

The chain is built from TRBV30 and TRBJ2-2; D unresolved. This CDR3 has 12 amino acids. The V end lost 3 bases, the J end lost 5 bases, and 7 bases lay between the germline ends. Germline V gene data show CDR1 as GTSNPN and CDR2 as SVGIG (reference sequence). In DNA form, the CDR3 reads TGTGCCTGGAGCCCCCGGACCGGGGAGCTGTTTTTT. Its protein is CAWSPRTGELFF.

The rearrangement links TRBV10-1 to TRBJ2-4, with 10 bases lining up with TRBD1. Germline V lookup: CDR1 WNHNN, CDR2 SYGVQD (reference sequence). V gave up 4 bases and J gave up 0 bases; unmatched junction bases: 6. The CDR3 has 17 amino acids. The CDR3 is CASSAGTGDLAKNIQYF. CDR3 bases: TGCGCCAGCAGTGCGGGGACAGGGGACCTAGCCAAAAACATTCAGTACTTC.

The table lists this clone with a few counts. The chain is built from TRBV7-9 and TRBJ1-3; weak D call: TRBD1 (6 bases). Germline V gene lookup returns CDR1 SEHNR and CDR2 FQNEAQ (reference sequence). The CDR3 has 14 residues. Between the trimmed V and J ends, which lost 5 bases and 0 bases, there was a span of 8 bases. This CDR3 reads CASSEQGSGNTIYF. Written as DNA, the CDR3 is TGTGCCAGCAGCGAACAGGGCTCTGGAAACACCATATATTTT.

Remarks on this clone: Because the CDR3's place on the DNA is in doubt, the DNA is left out and the CDR3 is given as listed by TCRdb. CDR3 in amino acids: CASSSGGVGASAAF. The chain recombines TRBV5-1 with TRBJ2-7; TRBD2 was called by the table and not checked on the DNA. The CDR3 length is 14 residues, termini included. Germline V gives CDR1 SGHRS, CDR2 YFSETQ.

The chain carries TRBV4-2 and TRBJ2-1, with 11 nucleotides matching TRBD2. CDR1 LGHNA and CDR2 YNFKEQ come from the germline V gene. The CDR3 is 15 residues long. V gave up 4 bases and J gave up 4 bases; unmatched junction bases: 3. Written as DNA, the CDR3 is TGTGCCAGCAGCCCTCGGACTAGCGGGTACAATGAGCAGTTCTTC. The encoded protein is CASSPRTSGYNEQFF.

V usage is TRBV6-1 and J usage is TRBJ2-7; TRBD1 aligns across 9 bases. CDR3 length: 16 residues. V shed 4 bases and J 2 bases; nucleotides not matched to a gene: 9. Germline-derived CDR1 and CDR2 are MNHNS and SASEGT. CDR3 amino acids: CASSGSDRGNPYEQYV. The DNA of the CDR3 is TGTGCCAGCAGTGGATCGGACAGGGGCAACCCCTACGAGCAGTACGTC.